A selection of T cell receptor beta chains follows, all from one sample in a study of blood T cell repertoires in COVID-19. Data came from immunoSEQ multiplex PCR; TCRdb stores just in-frame clones and leaves some out. The sample lists 99,000 or so clones; roughly 80% were seen once. Sequencing was done on a sample of peripheral blood. Every receptor here comes from an elderly woman with active or convalescent COVID-19. The CDR3 runs from the conserved cysteine through the conserved F or W. D genes are given only for firm matches. Clone size is given for some rows only: seen once, a few or many times, or a class if the clone is expanded.

j_call | d_call | clone_size | v_call | cdr3_length | cdr3_aa | cdr3_nt
TRBJ2-1 | TRBD2 | . | TRBV9 | 14 | CASSVSGKGGEQFF | TGTGCCAGCAGCGTAAGCGGGAAAGGCGGTGAGCAGTTCTTC
TRBJ2-5 | TRBD2 | . | TRBV6-2/TRBV6-3 | 16 | CASSYGASGRVETQYF | TGTGCCAGCAGTTACGGCGCGAGCGGGAGGGTGGAGACCCAGTACTTC
TRBJ1-5 | . | . | TRBV2 | 15 | CASSPAIRSNQPQHF | TGTGCCAGCAGTCCCGCAATACGGAGCAATCAGCCCCAGCATTTT
TRBJ1-5 | . | . | TRBV6-1 | 14 | CASSEARSNQPQHF | TGTGCCAGCAGTGAAGCGCGGAGCAATCAGCCCCAGCATTTT
TRBJ1-2 | . | . | TRBV5-6 | 17 | CASSLGQFSLNNYGYTF | TGTGCCAGCAGCTTGGGGCAGTTTAGCCTAAATAACTATGGCTACACCTTC
TRBJ2-7 | TRBD1 | . | TRBV6-2/TRBV6-3 | 13 | CASSQTGTYEQYF | TGTGCCAGCAGTCAGACAGGGACCTACGAGCAGTACTTC
TRBJ1-2 | TRBD1 | once | TRBV6-5 | 14 | CASSLDRANYGYTF | TGTGCCAGCAGTTTAGACAGGGCTAACTATGGCTACACCTTC
TRBJ1-2 | TRBD1 | . | TRBV3-1/TRBV3-2 | 14 | CASSSPGQGARYTF | TGTGCCAGCAGCTCCCCGGGACAGGGGGCGCGTTACACCTTC
TRBJ2-5 | TRBD1 | few | TRBV9 | 16 | CASSVGGQGAKETQYF | TGTGCCAGCAGCGTAGGGGGACAGGGGGCGAAAGAGACCCAGTACTTC
TRBJ1-4 | . | few | TRBV5-1 | 15 | CASSLSHSTNEKLFF | TGCGCCAGCAGCTTGTCCCATTCAACTAATGAAAAACTGTTTTTT
TRBJ2-3 | . | once | TRBV2 | 17 | CASRDPSDTFLTDTQYF | TGTGCCAGCAGAGACCCATCGGACACTTTCCTCACAGATACGCAGTATTTT
TRBJ1-5 | . | . | TRBV15 | 13 | CATSSGTRGPQHF | TGTGCCACCAGCAGCGGGACAAGGGGTCCCCAGCATTTT
TRBJ1-5 | TRBD1 | . | TRBV24-1 | 19 | CATSDSNPGTGRSNQPQHF | TGTGCCACCAGTGACTCGAATCCGGGGACAGGGAGAAGCAATCAGCCCCAGCATTTT
TRBJ1-2 | . | . | TRBV19 | 13 | CASSNNYNYGYTF | TGTGCCAGTAGTAACAACTATAACTATGGCTACACCTTC
TRBJ1-5 | TRBD1 | . | TRBV2 | 18 | CASRKGQGPSGGNQPQHF | TGTGCCAGCAGAAAAGGACAGGGGCCTTCGGGCGGTAATCAGCCCCAGCATTTT
TRBJ1-5 | . | . | TRBV18 | 14 | CASSPPGGNQPQHF | TGTGCCAGCTCACCCCCGGGGGGCAATCAGCCCCAGCATTTT